This is a list of T cell receptor beta chains from one sample in a study of T-cell reconstitution after alpha-beta-depleted transplantation in children. TCRdb recomputed calls from the PCR reads with MiXCR, one row per CDR3 protein. This sample has approximately 340,000 distinct CDR3 sequences; 10% occur once, and the top ten carry about 2.3%. Sequenced here: PBMCs from the stem cell graft donor, sampled from the stem cell graft. These receptors were collected from a human donor who donated a stem cell graft to a child with acute lymphoblastic leukemia. CDR3s include the opening cysteine and the closing phenylalanine or tryptophan. Fields, in order: clone size, J gene, V gene, D gene, CDR3 protein, CDR3 DNA. The D gene is left open where the match is weak. Clone size is stated in some rows and not others, as once, few, many or a class when expanded.

NA,TRBJ2-2,TRBV2,NA,CASSVDGTNTGELFF,TGTGCCAGCAGTGTTGACGGGACGAACACCGGGGAGCTGTTTTTT
NA,TRBJ2-1,TRBV6-6,NA,CASSSRGGRTQFF,TGTGCCAGCAGTTCCCGTGGGGGGAGGACCCAGTTCTTC
few,TRBJ2-7,TRBV5-6,TRBD2,CASSLLELAGVEQYF,TGTGCCAGCAGCTTACTGGAGCTAGCGGGAGTCGAGCAGTACTTC
NA,TRBJ2-1,TRBV5-1,TRBD2,CASSVGLAGVGSYNEQFF,TGCGCCAGCAGCGTGGGACTAGCGGGAGTCGGGTCCTACAATGAGCAGTTCTTC
many,TRBJ2-1,TRBV24-1,TRBD1,CATSEKQGADNEQFF,TGTGCCACCAGTGAGAAACAGGGGGCGGACAATGAGCAGTTCTTC
few,TRBJ2-5,TRBV29-1,TRBD2,CSGGTSSKETQYF,TGCAGCGGGGGGACTAGCAGTAAAGAGACCCAGTACTTC
once,TRBJ2-7,TRBV4-3,TRBD1,CASSPDRGSEQYF,TGCGCCAGCAGCCCCGACAGGGGATCCGAGCAGTACTTC
NA,TRBJ1-2,TRBV10-3,NA,CATNGPLDGYTF,TGTGCCACCAATGGTCCCCTGGATGGCTACACCTTC
few,TRBJ2-6,TRBV29-1,NA,CSVSSTSGSGANVLTF,TGCAGCGTTTCTTCTACGAGTGGCTCTGGGGCCAACGTCCTGACTTTC
few,TRBJ1-2,TRBV27,TRBD1,CASSTRFRDRVTNYGYTF,TGTGCCAGCAGTACCCGGTTCCGGGACAGAGTAACTAACTATGGCTACACCTTC
NA,TRBJ2-7,TRBV7-9,NA,CASSSAASYEQYF,TGTGCCAGCAGCTCAGCTGCGAGCTACGAGCAGTACTTC
NA,TRBJ1-2,TRBV9,TRBD1,CASSVEGTAYGYTF,TGTGCCAGCAGCGTAGAAGGGACAGCCTATGGCTACACCTTC
few,TRBJ2-1,TRBV3-1,NA,CASSPWENEQFF,TGTGCCAGCAGCCCCTGGGAGAATGAGCAGTTCTTC
many,TRBJ2-5,TRBV20-1,NA,CSASPSQETQYF,TGCAGTGCTAGTCCAAGCCAAGAGACCCAGTACTTC
NA,TRBJ1-2,TRBV6-1,TRBD1,CASNTGGWQDYGYTF,TGTGCCAGCAACACAGGGGGCTGGCAGGACTATGGCTACACCTTC
few,TRBJ2-1,TRBV20-1,NA,CSARDPGYNEQFF,TGCAGTGCTAGAGACCCGGGGTACAATGAGCAGTTCTTC
many,TRBJ1-5,TRBV29-1,NA,CSVSRDGGNQPQHF,TGCAGCGTATCCAGGGACGGCGGCAATCAGCCCCAGCATTTT
NA,TRBJ2-1,TRBV29-1,TRBD2,CSVSPGLAGVRNEQFF,TGCAGCGTGTCCCCGGGACTAGCGGGAGTCCGCAATGAGCAGTTCTTC
NA,TRBJ2-4,TRBV4-3,TRBD2,CASSQEAGGSAKNIQYF,TGCGCCAGCAGCCAGGAAGCGGGAGGGTCCGCCAAAAACATTCAGTACTTC
few,TRBJ2-7,TRBV12-3/TRBV12-4,NA,CASSFHYAYEQYF,TGTGCCAGCAGTTTTCACTACGCCTACGAGCAGTACTTC
few,TRBJ1-1,TRBV20-1,NA,CSARESGRGNEAFF,TGCAGTGCTAGAGAATCAGGGAGGGGGAATGAAGCTTTCTTT
NA,TRBJ2-7,TRBV4-3,TRBD2,CASSPRVAGGGEQYF,TGCGCCAGCAGCCCAAGGGTAGCGGGTGGTGGAGAGCAGTACTTC
few,TRBJ2-1,TRBV5-1,NA,CASGKQGPYNEQFF,TGCGCCAGCGGAAAACAGGGCCCCTACAATGAGCAGTTCTTC
NA,TRBJ2-1,TRBV5-1,TRBD2,CASSPGGLAGGNSYNEQFF,TGCGCCAGCAGCCCAGGAGGACTAGCGGGAGGGAACTCCTACAATGAGCAGTTCTTC
NA,TRBJ1-1,TRBV6-5,NA,CASSYSQGLGAFF,TGTGCCAGCAGTTACTCCCAGGGCCTTGGCGCTTTCTTT
many,TRBJ1-2,TRBV12-3/TRBV12-4,TRBD1,CASSLEGANGYTF,TGTGCCAGCAGTTTAGAGGGGGCCAATGGCTACACCTTC
few,TRBJ2-3,TRBV7-9,TRBD2,CASSLSSGTSNTQYF,TGTGCCAGCAGCTTATCTTCCGGGACTAGCAATACGCAGTATTTT
NA,TRBJ2-5,TRBV20-1,TRBD2,CSARDEAGNQETQYF,TGCAGTGCTAGAGACGAAGCGGGAAACCAAGAGACCCAGTACTTC
many,TRBJ1-4,TRBV4-2,NA,CASRPPEGLSSEKLFF,TGTGCCAGCAGACCACCGGAGGGGTTGTCATCGGAAAAACTGTTTTTT
NA,TRBJ2-2,TRBV20-1,NA,CSARRGLGTGELFF,TGCAGTGCTAGACGAGGGTTGGGCACCGGGGAGCTGTTTTTT
NA,TRBJ2-4,TRBV4-3,NA,CASSQGQDSGANIQYF,TGCGCCAGCAGCCAGGGCCAGGACAGCGGGGCAAACATTCAGTACTTC
many,TRBJ2-3,TRBV27,NA,CASSGYRDSTDTQYF,TGTGCCAGCAGTGGGTACAGGGACAGCACAGATACGCAGTATTTT
many,TRBJ2-5,TRBV4-3,NA,CASSQEPDSKETQYF,TGCGCCAGCAGCCAGGAACCTGACTCCAAAGAGACCCAGTACTTC
few,TRBJ2-7,TRBV2,NA,CASSVPGRSTLEQYF,TGTGCCAGCAGTGTCCCCGGGAGATCGACGCTCGAGCAGTACTTC
NA,TRBJ1-1,TRBV5-1,NA,CASSLGPADTEAFF,TGCGCCAGCAGCTTGGGCCCCGCGGACACTGAAGCTTTCTTT
NA,TRBJ1-2,TRBV7-2,NA,CASSLDAARSNYGYTF,TGTGCCAGCAGCTTAGATGCGGCTAGATCTAACTATGGCTACACCTTC
NA,TRBJ2-4,TRBV11-2,TRBD2,CASSLRGASIQYF,TGTGCCAGCAGCTTGCGGGGGGCTAGCATTCAGTACTTC
many,TRBJ1-2,TRBV5-1,NA,CASSQQGDYGYTF,TGCGCCAGCAGCCAACAGGGAGACTATGGCTACACCTTC
many,TRBJ2-5,TRBV9,NA,CASSVREETQYF,TGTGCCAGCAGCGTGAGAGAGGAGACCCAGTACTTC
NA,TRBJ2-2,TRBV5-8,NA,CASSLGTGSWNTGELFF,TGTGCCAGCAGCTTGGGCACGGGTTCGTGGAACACCGGGGAGCTGTTTTTT
NA,TRBJ2-5,TRBV7-6,TRBD2,CASSINLSRKLKAGVRQETQYF,TGTGCCAGCAGCATAAACCTAAGCCGAAAATTAAAAGCGGGAGTCCGGCAGGAGACCCAGTACTTC
few,TRBJ2-7,TRBV20-1,NA,CSASGGRVQGEQYF,TGCAGTGCTAGCGGGGGGCGGGTGCAAGGCGAGCAGTACTTC
NA,TRBJ1-6,TRBV16,NA,CASSQRGAENSPLHF,TGTGCCAGCAGCCAACGGGGGGCTGAGAATTCACCCCTCCACTTT